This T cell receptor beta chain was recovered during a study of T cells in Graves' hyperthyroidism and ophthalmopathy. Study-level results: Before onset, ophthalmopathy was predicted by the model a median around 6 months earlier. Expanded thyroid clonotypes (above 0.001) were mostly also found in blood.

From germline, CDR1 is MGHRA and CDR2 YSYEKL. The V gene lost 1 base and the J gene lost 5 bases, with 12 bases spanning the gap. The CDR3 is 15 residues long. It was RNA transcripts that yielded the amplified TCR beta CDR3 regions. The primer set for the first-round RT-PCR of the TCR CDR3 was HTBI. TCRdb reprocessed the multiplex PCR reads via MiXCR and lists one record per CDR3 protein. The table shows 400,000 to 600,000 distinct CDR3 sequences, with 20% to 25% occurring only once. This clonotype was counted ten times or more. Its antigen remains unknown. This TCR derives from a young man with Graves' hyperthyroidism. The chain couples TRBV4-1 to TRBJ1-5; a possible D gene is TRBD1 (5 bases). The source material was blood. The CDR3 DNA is TGCGCCAGCAGCCAAGTGTCAGGGAAGGATCAGCCCCAGCATTTT. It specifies CASSQVSGKDQPQHF.